The clone carrying this T cell receptor beta chain was seen a single time. RNA was extracted from bulk tissue without any cell sorting. The data belong to a study of tumor and adjacent non-tumor tissue in lung cancer. TCRbeta libraries were built with three rounds of nested PCR, modified from ARM-PCR. TCRdb ran MiXCR on the multiplex PCR reads and lists one entry per CDR3 protein. The profile covers approximately 150,000 distinct CDR3 sequences, with approximately 66% appearing a single time and roughly 18% taken by the ten largest. From germline, CDR1 is MNHNS and CDR2 SASEGT. CDR3 length equals 16 residues. V was shortened by 6 bases and J by 7 bases, with 22 bases between the two germline ends.

The sequencing input was lung tumor tissue. The chain recombines TRBV6-1 with TRBJ2-1; D may match TRBD1 or TRBD2 (5 bases each). The receptor was isolated from a man in his 60s with small cell lung cancer. The CDR3 protein is CASSEGWSRRYNEQFF. CDR3 nucleotide sequence: TGTGCCAGCAGCGAGGGGTGGTCGAGGCGGTATAATGAGCAGTTCTTC.